Listed here is a single TCR beta chain. The sample comes from a study of identifying expanded T cells in peripheral blood. Germline assignment: CDR1 SEHNR and CDR2 FQNEAQ (reference sequence). The CDR3 sequence is 14 residues long. V was pared by 8 bases and J by 3 bases, with 10 bases of the junction left unmatched. Clones were read by immunoSEQ multiplex PCR, and TCRdb kept only the in-frame ones, dropping some. The data contain about 91,000 clones, about 88% of them singletons. This chain uses TRBV7-9 with TRBJ2-7; 7 nucleotides line up with TRBD1. The sequence was collected from a person aged 18-69 years in good health. Sample: blood. This chain's CDR3 is CASRGTDVDYEQYF. CDR3 nucleotides: TGTGCCAGCCGTGGGACAGACGTGGACTACGAGCAGTACTTC.